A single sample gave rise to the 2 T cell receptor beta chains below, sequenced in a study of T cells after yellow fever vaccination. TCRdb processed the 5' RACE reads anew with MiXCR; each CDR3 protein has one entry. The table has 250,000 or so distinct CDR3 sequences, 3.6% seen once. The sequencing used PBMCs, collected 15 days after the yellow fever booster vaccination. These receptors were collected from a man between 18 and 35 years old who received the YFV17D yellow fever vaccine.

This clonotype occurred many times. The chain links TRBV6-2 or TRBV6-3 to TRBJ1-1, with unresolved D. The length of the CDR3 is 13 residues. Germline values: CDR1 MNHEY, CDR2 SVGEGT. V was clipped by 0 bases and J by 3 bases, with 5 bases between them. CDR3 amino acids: CASSYSPYTEAFF. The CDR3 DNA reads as TGTGCCAGCAGTTACTCTCCTTACACTGAAGCTTTCTTT.

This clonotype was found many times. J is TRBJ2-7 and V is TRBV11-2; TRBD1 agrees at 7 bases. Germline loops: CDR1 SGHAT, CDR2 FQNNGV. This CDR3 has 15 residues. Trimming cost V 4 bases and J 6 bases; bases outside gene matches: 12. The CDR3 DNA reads TGTGCCAGCAGCTCCTTTCTAACATCAGGGGGCGAGCAGTACTTC. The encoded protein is CASSSFLTSGGEQYF.